This T cell receptor beta chain was obtained from a study of blood T cell repertoires in COVID-19. At the level of the study: From the United States, Italy and Spain came samples of acute and convalescent COVID-19.

In terms of age and location, participants ranged from roughly 18 to 100 years and lived in fewer than 30 US areas. Assignments of participants to cohorts depended upon their own reported clinical history. Trimming took off 2 bases at V and 5 bases at J, with 22 bases between the two ends. The length of the CDR3 is 19 residues. Germline CDR1 and CDR2: SGHDN and FVKESK. Authors' analysis steps: Amplifying reference gene primers gave estimates of nucleated cell counts. TCRdb's copy holds only in-frame clones and misses some; the assay was immunoSEQ multiplex PCR. For V, J and clone size, that table is used; D and trimming come from the DNA. The table lists roughly 380,000 clones, 88% of them singletons.

The chain uses TRBV14 and TRBJ1-6, with D maybe TRBD1 (6 bases). The sequenced material came from PBMCs or T cells enriched from blood (not recorded which). This receptor was identified in a woman aged 30 to 39 who had been exposed to COVID-19. This chain's CDR3 is CASSQNSQGGTFDNSPLHF. Here the CDR3 DNA reads TGTGCCAGCAGCCAAAATTCACAGGGTGGTACTTTCGATAATTCACCCCTCCACTTT. Using reference TRBV14 and TRBJ1-6 for the parts outside the CDR3, the full variable domain is EAGVTQFPSHSVIEKGQTVTLRCDPISGHDNLYWYRRVMGKEIKFLLHFVKESKQDESGMPNNRFLAERTGGTYSTLKVQPAELEDSGVYFCASSQNSQGGTFDNSPLHFGNGTRLTVT.